The sequence of this T cell receptor (beta chain) was determined in a study of blood T cell repertoires in COVID-19. This clone was observed at least ten times. The ends were cut back, 2 bases at V and 9 bases at J, with 14 bases in the middle. This CDR3 has 12 residues. CDR1 is SQVTM and CDR2 is ANQGSEA in the germline V gene. Authors' processing steps: Researchers report that nucleated cell counts were estimated from reference gene primer amplification. Assay: immunoSEQ multiplex PCR; the TCRdb copy retains only in-frame clones and omits some. The V and J calls and clone size are taken from that table; D and trimming were inferred from the DNA. Seen here are more than 95,000 clones, approximately 84% observed once, and the top ten hold under 8%.

The chain is built from TRBV29-1 and TRBJ2-7; the D gene is possibly TRBD2 (5 bases). The source of this sequence is a human donor in a cohort sampled during active COVID-19. Sequences were obtained from peripheral blood. CDR3 loop: CSVERPDLGQYF. The DNA for the CDR3 is TGCAGCGTTGAACGTCCGGACTTAGGGCAGTACTTC.